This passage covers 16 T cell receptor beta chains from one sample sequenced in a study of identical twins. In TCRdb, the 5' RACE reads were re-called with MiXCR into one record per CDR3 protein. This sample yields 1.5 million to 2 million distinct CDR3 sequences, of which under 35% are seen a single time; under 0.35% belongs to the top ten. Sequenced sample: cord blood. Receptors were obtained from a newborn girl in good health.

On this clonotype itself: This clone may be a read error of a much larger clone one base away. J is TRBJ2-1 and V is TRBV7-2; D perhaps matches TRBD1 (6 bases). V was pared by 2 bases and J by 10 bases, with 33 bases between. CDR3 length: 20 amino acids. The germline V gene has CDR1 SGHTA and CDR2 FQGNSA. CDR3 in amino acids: CASSLKGKTGLSGVAYEQFF. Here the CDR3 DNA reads TGTGCCAGCAGCTTAAAAGGAAAGACAGGTCTAAGTGGGGTAGCCTACGAGCAGTTCTTC.

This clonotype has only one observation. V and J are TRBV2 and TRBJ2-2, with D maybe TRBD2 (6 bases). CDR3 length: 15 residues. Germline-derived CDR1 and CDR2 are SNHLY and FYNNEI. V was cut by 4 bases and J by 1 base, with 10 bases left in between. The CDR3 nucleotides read TGTGCCAGCAGTGGGCCGGGACTGAACACCGGGGAGCTGTTTTTT. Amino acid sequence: CASSGPGLNTGELFF.

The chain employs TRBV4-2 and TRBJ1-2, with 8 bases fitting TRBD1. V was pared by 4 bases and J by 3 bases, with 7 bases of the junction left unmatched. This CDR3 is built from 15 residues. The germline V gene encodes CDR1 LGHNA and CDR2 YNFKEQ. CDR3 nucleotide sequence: TGTGCCAGCAGCCCGGAGGACAGGGCTTACTATGGCTACACCTTC. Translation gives CASSPEDRAYYGYTF.

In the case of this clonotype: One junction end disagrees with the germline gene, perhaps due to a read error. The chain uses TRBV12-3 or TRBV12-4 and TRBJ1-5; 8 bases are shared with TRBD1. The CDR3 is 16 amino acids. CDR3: CAGSFATGGGNQPQHF. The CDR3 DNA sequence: TGTGCCGGCAGTTTCGCCACAGGGGGAGGCAATCAGCCCCAGCATTTT.

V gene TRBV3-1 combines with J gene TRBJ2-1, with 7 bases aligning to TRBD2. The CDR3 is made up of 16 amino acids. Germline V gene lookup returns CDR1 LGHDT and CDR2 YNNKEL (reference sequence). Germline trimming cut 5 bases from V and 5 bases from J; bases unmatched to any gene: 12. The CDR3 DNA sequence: TGTGCCAGCAGCGTGATAAAAGCGGGACCCCACAATGAGCAGTTCTTC. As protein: CASSVIKAGPHNEQFF.

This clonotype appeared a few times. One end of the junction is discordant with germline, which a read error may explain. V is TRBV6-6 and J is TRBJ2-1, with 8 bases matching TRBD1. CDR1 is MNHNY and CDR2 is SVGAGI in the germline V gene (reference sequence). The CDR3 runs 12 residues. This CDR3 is CASSYSSTGGFF. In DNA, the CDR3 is TGTGCCAGCAGTTACTCGAGTACAGGGGGGTTTTTC.

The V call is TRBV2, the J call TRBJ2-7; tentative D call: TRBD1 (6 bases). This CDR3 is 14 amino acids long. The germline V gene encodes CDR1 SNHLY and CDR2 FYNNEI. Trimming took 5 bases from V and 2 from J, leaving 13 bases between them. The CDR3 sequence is CASSQGSNTYEQYF. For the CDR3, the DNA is TGTGCCAGCAGTCAGGGGTCCAACACCTACGAGCAGTACTTC.

This CDR3 is CASLGPQSGYTF. The CDR3 DNA follows: TGTGCCAGCTTGGGCCCCCAATCGGGCTACACCTTC. The chain has TRBV7-4 and TRBJ1-2; D gene uncertain. Germline-derived CDR1 and CDR2 are SGHVT and SQSDAQ. Deletions cut 8 bases from V and 8 bases from J, with 15 bases between. The CDR3 loop spans 12 amino acids.

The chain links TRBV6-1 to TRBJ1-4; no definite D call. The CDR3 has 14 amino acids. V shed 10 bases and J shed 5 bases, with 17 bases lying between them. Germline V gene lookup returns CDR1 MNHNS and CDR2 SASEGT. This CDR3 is CATPSGLTNEKLFF. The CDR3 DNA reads TGTGCCACCCCATCAGGACTTACAAATGAAAAACTGTTTTTT.

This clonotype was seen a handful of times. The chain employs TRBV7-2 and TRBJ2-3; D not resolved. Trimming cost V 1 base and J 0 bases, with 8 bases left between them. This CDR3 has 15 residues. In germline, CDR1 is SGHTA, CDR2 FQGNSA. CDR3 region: CASSLEVESTDTQYF. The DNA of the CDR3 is TGTGCCAGCAGCTTAGAGGTGGAGAGCACAGATACGCAGTATTTT.

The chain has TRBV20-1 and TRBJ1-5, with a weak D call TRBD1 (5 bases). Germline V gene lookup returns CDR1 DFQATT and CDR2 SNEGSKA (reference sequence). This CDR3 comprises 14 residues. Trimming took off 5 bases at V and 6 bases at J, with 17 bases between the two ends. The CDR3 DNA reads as TGCAGTGCTTCATCGACGGACGGGGGTCAGCCCCAGCATTTT. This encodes CSASSTDGGQPQHF.

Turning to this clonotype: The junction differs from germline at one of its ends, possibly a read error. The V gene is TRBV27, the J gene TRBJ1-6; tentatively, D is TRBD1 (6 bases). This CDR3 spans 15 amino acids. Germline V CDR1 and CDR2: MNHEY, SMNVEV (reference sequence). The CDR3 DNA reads TGTGCCAGCAGTTTAGCCGCAGGGGTCTACTCACCCCCCCACTTT. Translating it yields CASSLAAGVYSPPHF.

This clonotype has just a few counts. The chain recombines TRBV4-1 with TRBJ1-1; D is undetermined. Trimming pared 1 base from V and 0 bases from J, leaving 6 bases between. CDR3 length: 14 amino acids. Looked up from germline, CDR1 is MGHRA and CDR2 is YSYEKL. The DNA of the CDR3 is TGCGCCAGCAGCCAAGTGCTTATGAACACTGAAGCTTTCTTT. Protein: CASSQVLMNTEAFF.

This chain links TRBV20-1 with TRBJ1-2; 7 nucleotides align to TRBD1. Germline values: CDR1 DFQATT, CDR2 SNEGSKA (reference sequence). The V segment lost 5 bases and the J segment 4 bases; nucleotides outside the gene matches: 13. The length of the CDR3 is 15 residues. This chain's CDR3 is CSAPNRGRGGYGYTF. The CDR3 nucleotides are TGCAGTGCTCCTAACAGGGGCCGGGGTGGCTATGGCTACACCTTC.

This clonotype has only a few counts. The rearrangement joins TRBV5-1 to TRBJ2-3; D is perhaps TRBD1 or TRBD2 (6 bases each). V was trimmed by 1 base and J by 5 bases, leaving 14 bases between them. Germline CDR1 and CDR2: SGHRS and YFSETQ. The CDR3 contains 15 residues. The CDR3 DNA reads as TGCGCCAGCAGCTTGCCACGGGGGCCGGGAGATACGCAGTATTTT. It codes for CASSLPRGPGDTQYF.

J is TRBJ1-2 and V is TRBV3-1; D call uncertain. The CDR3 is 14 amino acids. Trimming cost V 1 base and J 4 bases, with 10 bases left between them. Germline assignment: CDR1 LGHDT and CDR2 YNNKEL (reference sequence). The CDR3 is CASSQGVGPYGYTF. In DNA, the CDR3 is TGTGCCAGCAGCCAAGGGGTCGGGCCCTATGGCTACACCTTC.